This T cell receptor beta chain originates from a study of blood T cells in healthy people across ages. Per individual sample, total RNA of at least 6 micrograms was extracted. Sample-barcoded 5' priming and a J-beta primer mix drove a second PCR of 7 to 11 cycles. TCRdb analysed the 5' RACE reads with MiXCR anew, one entry per CDR3 protein. The sample lists about 640,000 distinct CDR3 sequences, approximately 30% occurring once. V lost 3 bases, J lost 6 bases, and 8 bases lay in between. This CDR3 has 13 residues. Germline CDR1 is KGHSH and CDR2 is LQKENI. Source material: blood. The receptor's source is a woman of 80 years or more in good health. V gene TRBV18 combines with J gene TRBJ2-2, with D uncertain. This CDR3 reads CASSPSTPGELFF. In DNA form, the CDR3 reads TGTGCCAGCTCACCCTCTACTCCCGGGGAGCTGTTTTTT.